This T cell receptor beta chain was sequenced during a study of cytomegalovirus exposure and HLA in healthy donors. As regards this clone: The antigen is unknown.

The PCR made use of 60 Vbeta and 13 Jbeta primers. Profiling relied on immunoSEQ multiplex PCR, and the TCRdb table lists in-frame clones only, not all of them. The repertoire consists of 150,000 to 180,000 clones, with 74% occurring once and the leading ten covering around 1.9%. The study, taken as a whole, reports: In a later analysis, an Asian-associated ancestry cluster reportedly showed fewer N-insertions than the approximately 700-donor mean. Likely technical artifact: a cluster of highly shared sequence variants. Another analysis was done later, and it associated approximately 17,000 TCR beta sequences with HLA alleles at 0.05 false discovery rate. HLA restriction was apparent for most CMV-associated TCR beta chains in a later analysis.

Germline loops: CDR1 MNHEY, CDR2 SMNVEV (reference sequence). J lost 14 bases, V lost 5 bases, and 16 bases had no gene match. CDR3 length equals 15 residues. Sequencing used PBMCs. The receptor comes from a young man in good health and CMV-seronegative. The V call is TRBV27, the J call TRBJ1-1; 11 nucleotides line up with TRBD1. Here the CDR3 reads CASSPGQGEPPRSFF. The CDR3 bases are TGTGCCAGCAGTCCGGGACAGGGGGAGCCCCCACGGTCCTTCTTT.